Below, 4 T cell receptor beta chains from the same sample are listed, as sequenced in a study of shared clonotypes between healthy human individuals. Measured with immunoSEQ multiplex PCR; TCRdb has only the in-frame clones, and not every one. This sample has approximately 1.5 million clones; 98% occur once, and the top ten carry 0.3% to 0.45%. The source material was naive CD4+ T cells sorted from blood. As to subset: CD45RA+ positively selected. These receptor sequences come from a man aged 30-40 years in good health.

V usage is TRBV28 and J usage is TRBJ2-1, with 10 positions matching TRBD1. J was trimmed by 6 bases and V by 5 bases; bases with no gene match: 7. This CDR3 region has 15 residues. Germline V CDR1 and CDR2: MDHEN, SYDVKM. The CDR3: CASSPSGTGVNEQFF. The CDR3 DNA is TGTGCCAGCAGTCCCTCCGGGACAGGGGTCAATGAGCAGTTCTTC.

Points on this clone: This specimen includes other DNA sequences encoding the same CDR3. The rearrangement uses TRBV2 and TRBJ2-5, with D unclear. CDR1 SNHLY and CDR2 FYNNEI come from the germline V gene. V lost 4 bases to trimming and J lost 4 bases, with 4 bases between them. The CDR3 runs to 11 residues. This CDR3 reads CASSVTETQYF. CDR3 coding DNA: TGTGCCAGCAGTGTAACAGAGACCCAGTACTTC. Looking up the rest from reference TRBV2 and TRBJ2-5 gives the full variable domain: EPEVTQTPSHQVTQMGQEVILRCVPISNHLYFYWYRQILGQKVEFLVSFYNNEISEKSEIFDDQFSVERPDGSNFTLKIRSTKLEDSAMYFCASSVTETQYFGPGTRLLVL.

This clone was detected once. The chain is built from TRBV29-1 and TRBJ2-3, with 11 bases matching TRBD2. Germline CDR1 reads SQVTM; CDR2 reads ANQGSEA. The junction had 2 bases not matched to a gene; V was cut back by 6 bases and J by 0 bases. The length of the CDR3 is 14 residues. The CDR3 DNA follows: TGCAGCGTCTGGACTAGCGGGAGCACAGATACGCAGTATTTT. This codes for CSVWTSGSTDTQYF.

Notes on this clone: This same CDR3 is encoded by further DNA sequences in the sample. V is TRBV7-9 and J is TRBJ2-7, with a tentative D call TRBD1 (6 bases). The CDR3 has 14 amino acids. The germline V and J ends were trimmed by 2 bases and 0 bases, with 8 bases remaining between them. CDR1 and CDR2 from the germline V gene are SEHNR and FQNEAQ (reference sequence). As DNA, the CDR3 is TGTGCCAGCAGCTTACAACAGGGCTCCTACGAGCAGTACTTC. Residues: CASSLQQGSYEQYF.